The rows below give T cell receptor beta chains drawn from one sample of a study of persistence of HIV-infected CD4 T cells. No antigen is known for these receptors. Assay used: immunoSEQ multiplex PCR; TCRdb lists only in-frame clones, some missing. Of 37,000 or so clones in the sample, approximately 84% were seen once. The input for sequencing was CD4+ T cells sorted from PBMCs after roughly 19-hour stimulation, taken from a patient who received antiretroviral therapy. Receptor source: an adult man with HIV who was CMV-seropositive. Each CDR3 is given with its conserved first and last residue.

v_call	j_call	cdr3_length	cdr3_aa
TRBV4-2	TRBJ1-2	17	CASSQDSITTGNYGYTF
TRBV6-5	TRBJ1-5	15	CASRETGIRNQPQHF
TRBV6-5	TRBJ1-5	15	CASSSGTVSNQPQHF
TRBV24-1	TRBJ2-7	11	CATSEETVQYF
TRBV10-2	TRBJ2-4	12	CASSGQGDIQYF
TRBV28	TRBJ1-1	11	CASTGRSKAFF
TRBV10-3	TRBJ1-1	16	CAISEYHVGGNTEAFF
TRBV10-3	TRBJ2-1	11	CAMGTANEQFF
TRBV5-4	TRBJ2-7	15	CASSPTTGVNYEQYF
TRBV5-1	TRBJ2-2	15	CASSLPGGRTGELFF
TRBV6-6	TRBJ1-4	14	CASRVVATNEKLFF
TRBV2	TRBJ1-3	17	CASSGRGTGSLLNTIYF
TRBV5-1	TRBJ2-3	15	CASSFDDSRTDTQYF
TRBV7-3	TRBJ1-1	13	CASSFAGNTEAFF
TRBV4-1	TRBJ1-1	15	CASSPGQGPNTEAFF
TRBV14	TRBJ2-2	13	CASSQDNRGELFF
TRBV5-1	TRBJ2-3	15	CASSFVGLAGDTQYF
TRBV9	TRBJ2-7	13	CASSVGGGDEQYF
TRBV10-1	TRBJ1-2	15	CASRVLQVSEGGYTF
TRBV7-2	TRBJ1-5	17	CASSAPGGPVGNQPQHF
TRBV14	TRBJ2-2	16	CASSPPGRGNTGELFF
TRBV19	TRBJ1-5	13	CASSMDRGQPQHF
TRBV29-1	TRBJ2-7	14	CSVVGRGPSYEQYF
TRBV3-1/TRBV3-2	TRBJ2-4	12	CASSLGRGIQYF
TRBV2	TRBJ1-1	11	CASSLDTRAFF
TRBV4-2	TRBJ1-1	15	CASSQEPELNTEAFF
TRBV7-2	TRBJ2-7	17	CASSLASGQEGPYEQYF
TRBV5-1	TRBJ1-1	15	CASSLDGEMNTEAFF
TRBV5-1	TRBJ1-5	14	CASSPTAGTQPQHF
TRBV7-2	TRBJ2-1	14	CASRGVVGRNEQFF
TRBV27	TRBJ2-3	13	CASSPFSTDTQYF
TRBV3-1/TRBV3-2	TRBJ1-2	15	CASSPSGDRTYGYTF
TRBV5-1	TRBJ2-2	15	CASSPDSPNTGELFF
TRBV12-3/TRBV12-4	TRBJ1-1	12	CASSGTGLPAFF
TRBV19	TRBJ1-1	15	CASSTGTGGGTEAFF
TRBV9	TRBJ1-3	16	CASSAFGTGLGNTIYF